This TCR beta chain was identified in a study of T cell responses to AZD1222 COVID-19 vaccine. With regard to this clone: As yet, its antigen is unknown.

Assay: immunoSEQ multiplex PCR; the TCRdb copy retains only in-frame clones and omits some. The sample includes roughly 140,000 clones, over 85% of them seen just once. Study-wide results and limits: AZD1222 recipients seropositive at baseline numbered only five to seven. Per reports, nearly half of all spike-specific TCRs target regions that are unmutated in variants. Females made up more of the donors, who were largely white British, and clonal diversity may have come out too low.

The clonotype comes from an adult in good health. This material consisted of peripheral blood, taken on day 0 of AZD1222 vaccination.

CDR3 nucleotides: TGTGCCAGCAGTCCCCAACAGGGAGGGGTAGCTAATTCACCCCTCCACTTT. It translates to CASSPQQGGVANSPLHF. This sequence joins TRBV6-6 and TRBJ1-6; D is perhaps TRBD1 (6 bases). The V and J ends lost 5 bases and 6 bases respectively, with 20 bases between them. This CDR3 has 17 amino acids. CDR1 is MNHNY, CDR2 SVGAGI, per germline (reference sequence).